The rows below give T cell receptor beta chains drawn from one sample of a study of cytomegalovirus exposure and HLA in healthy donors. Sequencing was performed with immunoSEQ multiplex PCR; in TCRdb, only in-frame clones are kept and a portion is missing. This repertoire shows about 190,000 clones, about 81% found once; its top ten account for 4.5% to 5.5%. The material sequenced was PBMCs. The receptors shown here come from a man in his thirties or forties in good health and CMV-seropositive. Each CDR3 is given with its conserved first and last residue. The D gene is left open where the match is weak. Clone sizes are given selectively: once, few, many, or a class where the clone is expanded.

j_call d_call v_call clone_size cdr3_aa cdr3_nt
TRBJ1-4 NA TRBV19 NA CASSPRGSSLNEKLFF TGTGCCAGTAGTCCCCGAGGGAGCTCCCTTAATGAAAAACTGTTTTTT
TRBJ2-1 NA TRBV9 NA CASSVKERGEQFF TGTGCCAGCAGCGTGAAGGAACGCGGTGAGCAGTTCTTC
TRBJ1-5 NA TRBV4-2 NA CASSQGWGGDNQPQHF TGTGCCAGCAGCCAAGGTTGGGGGGGAGACAATCAGCCCCAGCATTTT
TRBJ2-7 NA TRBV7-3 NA CASSLSTNQGHEQYF TGTGCCAGCAGCTTAAGTACTAACCAGGGGCACGAGCAGTACTTC
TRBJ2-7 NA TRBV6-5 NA CASSYSRADSYEQYF TGTGCCAGCAGTTACTCGAGGGCAGACTCGTACGAGCAGTACTTC
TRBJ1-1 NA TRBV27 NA CASSSDRLRHGTEAFF TGTGCCAGCAGTTCCGACAGATTGCGACACGGCACTGAAGCTTTCTTT
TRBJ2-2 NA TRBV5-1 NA CASSLGAQAGELFF TGCGCCAGCAGCTTGGGCGCGCAGGCCGGGGAGCTGTTTTTT
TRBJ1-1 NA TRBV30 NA CAWRSPAGGAEAFF TGTGCCTGGAGGTCCCCTGCGGGGGGAGCTGAAGCTTTCTTT
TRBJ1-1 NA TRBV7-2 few CASSPSGAEAFF TGTGCCAGCAGCCCCTCCGGGGCTGAAGCTTTCTTT
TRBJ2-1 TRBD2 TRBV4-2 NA CASSPPRLAGDEQFF TGTGCCAGCAGCCCCCCGAGGCTAGCGGGAGATGAGCAGTTCTTC
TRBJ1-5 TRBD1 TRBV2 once CASRPGQGPQHF TGTGCCAGCAGGCCGGGACAGGGGCCCCAGCATTTT
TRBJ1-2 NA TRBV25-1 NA CASSPNWRVYGYTF TGTGCCAGCAGCCCCAATTGGAGGGTCTATGGCTACACCTTC
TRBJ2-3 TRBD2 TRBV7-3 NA CASSRTSRGTQYF TGTGCCAGCAGCCGGACTAGCCGAGGTACGCAGTATTTT
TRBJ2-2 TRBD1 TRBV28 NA CASSRQGAGGELFF TGTGCCAGCAGTCGGCAGGGGGCCGGCGGGGAGCTGTTTTTT
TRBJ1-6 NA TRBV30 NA CAWRPGQEVGRSYNSPLHF TGTGCCTGGAGACCGGGACAAGAAGTCGGGAGGTCCTATAATTCACCCCTCCACTTT
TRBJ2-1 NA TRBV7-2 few CASSGRGLWNEQFF TGTGCCAGCAGCGGGCGGGGGCTTTGGAATGAGCAGTTCTTC
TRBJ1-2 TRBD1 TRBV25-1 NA CASSEGQGNYGYTF TGTGCCAGCAGTGAAGGACAGGGTAACTATGGCTACACCTTC
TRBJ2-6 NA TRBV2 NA CASSAGGANVLTF TGTGCCAGCAGTGCCGGGGGAGCCAACGTCCTGACTTTC
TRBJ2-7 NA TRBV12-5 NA CASGLGQLVYEQYF TGTGCTAGTGGTCTCGGACAGCTAGTCTACGAGCAGTACTTC
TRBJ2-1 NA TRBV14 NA CASSQVAGSYNEQFF TGTGCCAGCAGCCAAGTGGCGGGATCCTACAATGAGCAGTTCTTC
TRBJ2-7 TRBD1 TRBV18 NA CASSPPNSGQGRYEQYF TGTGCCAGCTCACCACCGAATTCAGGACAGGGTCGCTACGAGCAGTACTTC
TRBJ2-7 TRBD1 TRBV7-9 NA CASSEPGQGVYEQYF TGTGCCAGCAGCGAGCCGGGACAGGGGGTATACGAGCAGTACTTC
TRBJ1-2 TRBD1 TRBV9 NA CASSVGTGGMAGYTF TGTGCCAGCAGCGTTGGGACAGGGGGCATGGCTGGCTACACCTTC
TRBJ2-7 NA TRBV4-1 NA CASSPTGRTYEQYF TGCGCCAGCAGCCCTACAGGGCGGACCTACGAGCAGTACTTC
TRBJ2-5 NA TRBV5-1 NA CASSLVASTPQETQYF TGCGCCAGCAGCTTGGTGGCTAGCACACCCCAAGAGACCCAGTACTTC
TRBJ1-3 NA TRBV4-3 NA CASSQDGTAGNTIYF TGCGCCAGCAGCCAAGATGGGACTGCTGGAAACACCATATATTTT
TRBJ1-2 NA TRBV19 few CATLPIAGTNRGGYTF TGTGCCACCCTACCCATCGCCGGGACAAATAGGGGTGGCTACACCTTC
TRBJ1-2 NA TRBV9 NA CASSDGTWEGNYGYTF TGTGCCAGCAGCGACGGGACATGGGAGGGTAACTATGGCTACACCTTC
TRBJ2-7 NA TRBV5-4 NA CASIGRPSYEQYF TGTGCCAGCATTGGGAGGCCCTCCTACGAGCAGTACTTC
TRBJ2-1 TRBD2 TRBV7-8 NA CASSFSGGSSYNEQFF TGTGCCAGCAGCTTTAGCGGGGGAAGCTCCTACAATGAGCAGTTCTTC
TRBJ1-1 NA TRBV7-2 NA CASSFSQVNTEAFF TGTGCCAGCAGCTTCTCCCAGGTGAACACTGAAGCTTTCTTT
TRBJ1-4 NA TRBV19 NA CASSPGATNEKLFF TGTGCCAGTAGTCCCGGAGCTACTAATGAAAAACTGTTTTTT
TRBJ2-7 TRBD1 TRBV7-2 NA CASSHRTGGYEQYF TGTGCCAGCAGCCACAGGACAGGGGGGTACGAGCAGTACTTC
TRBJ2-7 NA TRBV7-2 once CASSLAPLGYEQYF TGTGCCAGCAGCTTAGCGCCTCTAGGCTACGAGCAGTACTTC